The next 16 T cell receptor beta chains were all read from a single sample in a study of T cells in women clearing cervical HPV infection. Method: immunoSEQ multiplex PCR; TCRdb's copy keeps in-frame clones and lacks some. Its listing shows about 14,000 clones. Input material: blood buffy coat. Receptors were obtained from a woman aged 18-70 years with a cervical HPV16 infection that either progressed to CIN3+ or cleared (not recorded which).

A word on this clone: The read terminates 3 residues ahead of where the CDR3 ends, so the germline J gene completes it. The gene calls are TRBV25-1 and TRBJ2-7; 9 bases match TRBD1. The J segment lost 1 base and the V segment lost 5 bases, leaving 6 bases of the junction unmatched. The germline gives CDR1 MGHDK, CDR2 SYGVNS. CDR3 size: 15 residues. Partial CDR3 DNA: TGTGCCAGCAGTACCCGGGACAGGGATTCCTACGAG. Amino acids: CASSTRDRDSYE. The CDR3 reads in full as CASSTRDRDSYEQYF.

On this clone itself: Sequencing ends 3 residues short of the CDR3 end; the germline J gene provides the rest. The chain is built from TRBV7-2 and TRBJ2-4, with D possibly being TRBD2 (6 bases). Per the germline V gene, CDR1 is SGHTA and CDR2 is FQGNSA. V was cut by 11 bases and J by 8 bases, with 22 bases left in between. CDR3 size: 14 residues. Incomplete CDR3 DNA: TGTGCCTCAGGTCAAGGGCGGGGAAGGGACATT. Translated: CASGQGRGRDI. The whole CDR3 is CASGQGRGRDIQYF.

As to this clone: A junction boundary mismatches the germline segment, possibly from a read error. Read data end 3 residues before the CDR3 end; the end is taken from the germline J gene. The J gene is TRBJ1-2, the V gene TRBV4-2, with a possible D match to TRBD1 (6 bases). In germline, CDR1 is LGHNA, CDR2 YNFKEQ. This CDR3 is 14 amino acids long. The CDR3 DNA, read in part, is TGCGCCAGCAGCCAATCAGGGGTGGCTAGAGGC. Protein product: CASSQSGVARG. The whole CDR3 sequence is CASSQSGVARGYTF.

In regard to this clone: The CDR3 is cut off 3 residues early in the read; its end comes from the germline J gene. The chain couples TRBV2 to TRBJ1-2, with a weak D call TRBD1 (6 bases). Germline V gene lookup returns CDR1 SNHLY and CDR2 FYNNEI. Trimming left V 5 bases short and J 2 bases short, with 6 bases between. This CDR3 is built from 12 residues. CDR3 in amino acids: CASSTGNYGYTF. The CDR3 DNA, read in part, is TGTGCCAGCAGTACAGGGAACTATGGC.

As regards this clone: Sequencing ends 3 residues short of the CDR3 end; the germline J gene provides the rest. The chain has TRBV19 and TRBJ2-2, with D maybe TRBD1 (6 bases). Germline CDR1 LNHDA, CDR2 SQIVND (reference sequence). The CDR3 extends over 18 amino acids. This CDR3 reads CASSARDGGPSGANVLFF. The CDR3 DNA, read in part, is TGTGCCAGTAGTGCCAGGGATGGGGGCCCCTCTGGGGCCAACGTG.

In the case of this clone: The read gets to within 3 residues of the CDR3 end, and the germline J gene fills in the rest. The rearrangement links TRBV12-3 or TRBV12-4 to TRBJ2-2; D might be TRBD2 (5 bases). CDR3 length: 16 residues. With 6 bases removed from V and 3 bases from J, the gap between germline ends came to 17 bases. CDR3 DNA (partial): TGTGCCAGCAGCCCCGGAGGCCTCCGGGACACCGGGGAG. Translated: CASSPGGLRDTGE. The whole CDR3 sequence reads CASSPGGLRDTGELFF.

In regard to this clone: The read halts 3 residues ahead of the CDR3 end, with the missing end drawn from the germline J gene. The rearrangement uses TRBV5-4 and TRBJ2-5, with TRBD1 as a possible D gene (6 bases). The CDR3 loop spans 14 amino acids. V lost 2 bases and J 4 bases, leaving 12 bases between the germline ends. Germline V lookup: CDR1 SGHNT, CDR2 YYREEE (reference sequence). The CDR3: CASSFNRERETQYF. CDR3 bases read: TGTGCCAGCAGCTTCAACAGGGAGCGAGAGACC.

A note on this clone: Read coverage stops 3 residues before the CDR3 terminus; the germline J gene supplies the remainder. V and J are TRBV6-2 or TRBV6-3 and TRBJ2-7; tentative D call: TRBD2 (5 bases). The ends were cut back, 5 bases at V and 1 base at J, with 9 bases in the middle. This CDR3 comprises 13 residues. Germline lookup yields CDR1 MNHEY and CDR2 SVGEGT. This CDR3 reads CASSRAGSYEQYF. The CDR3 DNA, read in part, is TGTGCCAGCAGTAGGGCGGGTTCCTACGAG.

CDR3 protein: CASSFETAYQETQYF. The part of the CDR3 DNA that was read is TGTGCCAGCAGCTTCGAGACAGCTTACCAAGAGACC. V and J are TRBV11-2 and TRBJ2-5; D might be TRBD1 (5 bases). The CDR3 end falls 3 residues outside the read, so it is completed with the germline J gene. The V and J ends lost 3 bases and 0 bases respectively, with 11 bases between them. The CDR3 length is 15 residues. From germline, CDR1 is SGHAT and CDR2 FQNNGV.

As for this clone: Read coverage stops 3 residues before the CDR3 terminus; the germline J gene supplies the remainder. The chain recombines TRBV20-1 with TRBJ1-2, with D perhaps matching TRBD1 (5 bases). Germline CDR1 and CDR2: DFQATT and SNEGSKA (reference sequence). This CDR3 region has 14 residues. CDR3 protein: CSARDLGRAYDYTF. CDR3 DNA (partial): TGCAGTGCTAGAGATCTGGGCAGGGCCTACGAC.

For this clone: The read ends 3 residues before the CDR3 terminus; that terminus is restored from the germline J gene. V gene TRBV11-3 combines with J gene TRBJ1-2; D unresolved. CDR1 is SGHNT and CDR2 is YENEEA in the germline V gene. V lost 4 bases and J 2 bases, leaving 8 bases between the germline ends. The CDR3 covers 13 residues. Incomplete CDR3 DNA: TGTGCCAGCAGCTCGGGTGGGAACTATGGC. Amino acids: CASSSGGNYG. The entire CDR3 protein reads CASSSGGNYGYTF.

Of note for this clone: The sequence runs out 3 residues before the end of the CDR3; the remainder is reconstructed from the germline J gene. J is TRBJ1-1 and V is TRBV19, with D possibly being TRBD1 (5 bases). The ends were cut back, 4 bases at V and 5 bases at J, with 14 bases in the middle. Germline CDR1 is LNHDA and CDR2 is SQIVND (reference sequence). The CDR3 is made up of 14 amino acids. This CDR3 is CASSSKTGRTEAFF. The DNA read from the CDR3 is TGTGCCAGTAGTAGTAAAACAGGAAGGACTGAA. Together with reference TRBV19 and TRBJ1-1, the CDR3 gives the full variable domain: DGGITQSPKYLFRKEGQNVTLSCEQNLNHDAMYWYRQDPGQGLRLIYYSQIVNDFQKGDIAEGYSVSREKKESFPLTVTSAQKNPTAFYLCASSSKTGRTEAFFGQGTRLTVV.

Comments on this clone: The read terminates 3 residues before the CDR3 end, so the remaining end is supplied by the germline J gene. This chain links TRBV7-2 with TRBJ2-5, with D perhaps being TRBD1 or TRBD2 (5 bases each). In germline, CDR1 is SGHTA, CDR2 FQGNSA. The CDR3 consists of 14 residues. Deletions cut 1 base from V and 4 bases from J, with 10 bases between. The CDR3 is CASSLGPGRETQYF. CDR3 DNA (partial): TGTGCCAGCAGCTTAGGTCCAGGGAGAGAGACC. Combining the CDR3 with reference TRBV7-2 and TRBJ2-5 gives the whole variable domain GAGVSQSPSNKVTEKGKDVELRCDPISGHTALYWYRQSLGQGLEFLIYFQGNSAPDKSGLPSDRFSAERTGGSVSTLTIQRTQQEDSAVYLCASSLGPGRETQYFGPGTRLLVL.

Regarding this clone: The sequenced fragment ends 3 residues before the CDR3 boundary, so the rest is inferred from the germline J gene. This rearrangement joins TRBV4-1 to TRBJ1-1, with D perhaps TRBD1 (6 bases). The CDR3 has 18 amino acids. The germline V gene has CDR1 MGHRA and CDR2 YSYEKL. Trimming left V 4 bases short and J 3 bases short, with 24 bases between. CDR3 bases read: TGCGCCAGCAGCCCTTACGCGGGGGCCCGCGGGGAGGACACTGAA. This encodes CASSPYAGARGEDTE. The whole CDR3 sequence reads CASSPYAGARGEDTEAFF.

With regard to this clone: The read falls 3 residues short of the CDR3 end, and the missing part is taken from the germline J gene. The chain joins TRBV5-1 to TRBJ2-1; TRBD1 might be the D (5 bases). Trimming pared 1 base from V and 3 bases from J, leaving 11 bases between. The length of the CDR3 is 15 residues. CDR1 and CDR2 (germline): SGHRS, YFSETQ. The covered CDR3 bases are TGCGCCAGCAGCTTGCCGACAGCTAACTACAATGAG. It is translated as CASSLPTANYNE. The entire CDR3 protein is CASSLPTANYNEQFF.

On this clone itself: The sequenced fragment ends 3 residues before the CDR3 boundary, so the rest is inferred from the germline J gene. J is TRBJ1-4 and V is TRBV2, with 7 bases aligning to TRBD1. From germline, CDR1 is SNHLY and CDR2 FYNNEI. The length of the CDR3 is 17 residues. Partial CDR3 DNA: TGTGCCAGCAGTGAAAGGGGGCCGGGACAGCAGAATTCACCA. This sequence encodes CASSERGPGQQNSP. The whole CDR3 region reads CASSERGPGQQNSPLFF.